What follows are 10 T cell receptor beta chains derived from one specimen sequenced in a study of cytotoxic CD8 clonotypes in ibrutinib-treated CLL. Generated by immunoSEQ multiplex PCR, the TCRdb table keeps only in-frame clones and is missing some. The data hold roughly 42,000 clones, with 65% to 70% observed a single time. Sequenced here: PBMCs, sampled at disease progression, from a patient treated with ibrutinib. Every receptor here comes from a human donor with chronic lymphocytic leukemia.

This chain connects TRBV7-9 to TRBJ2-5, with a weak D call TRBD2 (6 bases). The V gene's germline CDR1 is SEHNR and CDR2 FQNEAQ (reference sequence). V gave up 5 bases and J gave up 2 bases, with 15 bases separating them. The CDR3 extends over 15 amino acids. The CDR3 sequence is CASSPGLAGQETQYF. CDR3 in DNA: TGTGCCAGCAGCCCAGGATTGGCGGGGCAAGAGACCCAGTACTTC.

CDR3 sequence: CASSQDTEGYTF. In DNA form, the CDR3 reads TGCGCCAGCAGCCAAGATACAGAAGGCTACACCTTC. The chain links TRBV4-1 to TRBJ1-2; no clear D. V lost 0 bases, J lost 8 bases, and 7 bases lay in between. Germline assignment: CDR1 MGHRA and CDR2 YSYEKL. This CDR3 is built from 12 residues.

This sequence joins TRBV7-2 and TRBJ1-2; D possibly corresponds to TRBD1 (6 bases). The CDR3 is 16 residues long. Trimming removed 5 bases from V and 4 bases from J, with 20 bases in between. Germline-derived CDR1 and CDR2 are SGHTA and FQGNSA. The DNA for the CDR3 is TGTGCCAGCAGCCCACAGTCCGGGACATCACTCTATGGCTACACCTTC. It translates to CASSPQSGTSLYGYTF.

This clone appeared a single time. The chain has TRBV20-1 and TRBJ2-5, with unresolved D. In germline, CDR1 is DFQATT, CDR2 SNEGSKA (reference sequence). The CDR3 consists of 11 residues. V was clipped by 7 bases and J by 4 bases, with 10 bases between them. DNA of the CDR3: TGCAGTGTCTCGGATCGAGAGACCCAGTACTTC. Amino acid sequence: CSVSDRETQYF.

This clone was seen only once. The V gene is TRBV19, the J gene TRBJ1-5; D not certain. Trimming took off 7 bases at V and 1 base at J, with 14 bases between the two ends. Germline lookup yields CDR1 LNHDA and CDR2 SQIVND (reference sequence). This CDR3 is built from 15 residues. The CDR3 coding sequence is TGTGCCAGTACTTATACGGGAGAGAGCAATCAGCCCCAGCATTTT. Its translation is CASTYTGESNQPQHF. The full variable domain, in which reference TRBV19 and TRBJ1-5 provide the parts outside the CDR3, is DGGITQSPKYLFRKEGQNVTLSCEQNLNHDAMYWYRQDPGQGLRLIYYSQIVNDFQKGDIAEGYSVSREKKESFPLTVTSAQKNPTAFYLCASTYTGESNQPQHFGDGTRLSIL.

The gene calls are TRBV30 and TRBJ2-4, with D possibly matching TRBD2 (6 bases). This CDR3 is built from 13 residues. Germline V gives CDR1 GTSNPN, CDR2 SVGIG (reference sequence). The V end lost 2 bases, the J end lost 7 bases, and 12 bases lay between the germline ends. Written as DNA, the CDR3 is TGTGCCTGGAGTTCGCCAGGGAGGAACATTCAGTACTTC. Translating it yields CAWSSPGRNIQYF.

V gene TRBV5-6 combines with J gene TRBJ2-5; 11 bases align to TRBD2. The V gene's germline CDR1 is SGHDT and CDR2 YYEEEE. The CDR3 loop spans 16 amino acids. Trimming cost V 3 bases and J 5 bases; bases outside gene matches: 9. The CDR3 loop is CASSSLTPSGRETQYF. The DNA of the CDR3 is TGTGCCAGCAGCTCTCTAACCCCTAGCGGGAGGGAGACCCAGTACTTC.

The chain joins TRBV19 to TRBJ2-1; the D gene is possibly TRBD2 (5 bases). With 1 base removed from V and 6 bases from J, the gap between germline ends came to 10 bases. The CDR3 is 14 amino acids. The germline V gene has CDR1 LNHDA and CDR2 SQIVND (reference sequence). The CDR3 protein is CASSIGALANEQFF. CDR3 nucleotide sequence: TGTGCCAGTAGTATAGGAGCCCTAGCCAATGAGCAGTTCTTC.

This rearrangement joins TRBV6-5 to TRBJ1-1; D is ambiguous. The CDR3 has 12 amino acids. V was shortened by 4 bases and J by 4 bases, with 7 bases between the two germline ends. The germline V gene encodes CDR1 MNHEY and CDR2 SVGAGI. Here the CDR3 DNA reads TGTGCCAGCAGTTCCCGGGGCACTGAAGCTTTCTTT. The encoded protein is CASSSRGTEAFF.

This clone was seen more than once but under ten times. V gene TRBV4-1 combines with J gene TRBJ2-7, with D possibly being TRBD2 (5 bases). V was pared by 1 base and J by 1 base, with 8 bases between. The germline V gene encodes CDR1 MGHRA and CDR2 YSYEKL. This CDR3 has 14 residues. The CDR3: CASSQAGKSYEQYF. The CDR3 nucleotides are TGCGCCAGCAGCCAAGCCGGGAAATCCTACGAGCAGTACTTC.